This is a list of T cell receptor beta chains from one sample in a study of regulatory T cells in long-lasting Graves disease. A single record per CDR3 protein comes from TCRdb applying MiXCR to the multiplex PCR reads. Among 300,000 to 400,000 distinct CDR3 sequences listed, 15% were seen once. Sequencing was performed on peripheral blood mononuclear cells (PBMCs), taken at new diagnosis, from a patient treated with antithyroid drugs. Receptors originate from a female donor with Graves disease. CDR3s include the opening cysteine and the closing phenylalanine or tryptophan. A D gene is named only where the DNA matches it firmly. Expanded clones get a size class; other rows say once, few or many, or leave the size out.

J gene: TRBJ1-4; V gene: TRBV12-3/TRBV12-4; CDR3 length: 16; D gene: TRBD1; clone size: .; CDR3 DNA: TGTGCCAGCAGTTTCTTGACAGGGGCTAATAATGAAAAACTGTTTTTT; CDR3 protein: CASSFLTGANNEKLFF
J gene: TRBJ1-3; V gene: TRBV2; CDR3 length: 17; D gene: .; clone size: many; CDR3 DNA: TGTGCCAGCAGTGAATATCGTGGAAGGTTATCGGGAAACACCATATATTTT; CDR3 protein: CASSEYRGRLSGNTIYF
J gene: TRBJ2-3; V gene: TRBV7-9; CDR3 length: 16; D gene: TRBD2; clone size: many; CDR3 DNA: TGTGCCAGCAGCCGGACTAGCGGGAGGGACACAGATACGCAGTATTTT; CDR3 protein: CASSRTSGRDTDTQYF
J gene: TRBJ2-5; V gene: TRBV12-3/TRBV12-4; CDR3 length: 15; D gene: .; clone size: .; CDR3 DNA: TGTGCCAGCAGTTTCTTTTTTGGTTTGGGAGAGACCCAGTACTTC; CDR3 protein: CASSFFFGLGETQYF
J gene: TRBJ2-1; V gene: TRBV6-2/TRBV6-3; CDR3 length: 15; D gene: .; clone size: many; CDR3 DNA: TGTGCCAGCAGTTACTCGGCCGGGAGAACCAATGAGCAGTTCTTC; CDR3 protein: CASSYSAGRTNEQFF
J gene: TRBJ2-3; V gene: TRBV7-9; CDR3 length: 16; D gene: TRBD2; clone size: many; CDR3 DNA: TGTGCCAGCAGATCACTAGCGGGGGCAGACACAGATACGCAGTATTTT; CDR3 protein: CASRSLAGADTDTQYF
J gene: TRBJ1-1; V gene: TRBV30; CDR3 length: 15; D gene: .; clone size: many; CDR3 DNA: TGTGCCTGGAGTCCCAGGACAGTGACCTTTGCTGAAGCTTTCTTT; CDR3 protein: CAWSPRTVTFAEAFF
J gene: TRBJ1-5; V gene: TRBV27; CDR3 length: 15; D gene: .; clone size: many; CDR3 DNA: TGTGCCAGCAGTTTAACAGTAGATAGCAATCAGCCCCAGCATTTT; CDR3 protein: CASSLTVDSNQPQHF
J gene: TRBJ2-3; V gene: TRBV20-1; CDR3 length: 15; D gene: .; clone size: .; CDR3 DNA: TGCAGTGCTAGATTAGGTGGGCGGGGCACAGATACGCAGTATTTT; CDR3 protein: CSARLGGRGTDTQYF
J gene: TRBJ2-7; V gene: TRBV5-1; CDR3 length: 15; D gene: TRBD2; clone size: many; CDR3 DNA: TGCGCCAGCAGCTTGGAAAGCGGGAGGTCCCACGAGCAGTACTTC; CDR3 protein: CASSLESGRSHEQYF
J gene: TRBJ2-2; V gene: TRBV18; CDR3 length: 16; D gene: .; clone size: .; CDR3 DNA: TGTGCCAGCTCGCAGCAGGGGCAGGGAGACACCGGGGAGCTGTTTTTT; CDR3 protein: CASSQQGQGDTGELFF
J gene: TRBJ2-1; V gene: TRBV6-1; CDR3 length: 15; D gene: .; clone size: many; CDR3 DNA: TGTGCCAGCAGCCGCTGGGGGGCGAATGGCGATGAGCAGTTCTTC; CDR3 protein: CASSRWGANGDEQFF
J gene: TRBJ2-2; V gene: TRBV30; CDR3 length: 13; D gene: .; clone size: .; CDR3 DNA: TGTGCCTGGAGTGTTTGGGGTCCCGGGGAGCTGTTTTTT; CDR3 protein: CAWSVWGPGELFF
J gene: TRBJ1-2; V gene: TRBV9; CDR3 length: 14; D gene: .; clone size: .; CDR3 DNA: TGTGCCAGCAGCGTAGATCCAGGGGACTATGGCTACACCTTC; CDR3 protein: CASSVDPGDYGYTF
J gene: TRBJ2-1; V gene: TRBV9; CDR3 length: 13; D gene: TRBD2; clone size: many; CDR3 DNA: TGTGCCAGTAGCGGGGGGGCCGCCAATGAGCAGTTCTTC; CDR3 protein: CASSGGAANEQFF
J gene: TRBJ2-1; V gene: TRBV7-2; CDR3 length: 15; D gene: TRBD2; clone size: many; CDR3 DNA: TGTGCCAGCAGCTTAGTCGGACTAGCGGGAGGCGAGCAGTTCTTC; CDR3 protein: CASSLVGLAGGEQFF
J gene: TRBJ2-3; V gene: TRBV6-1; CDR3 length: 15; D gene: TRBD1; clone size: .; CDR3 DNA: TGTGCCAGCAGTGAGGAAACAGGGGGCACAGATACGCAGTATTTT; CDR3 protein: CASSEETGGTDTQYF
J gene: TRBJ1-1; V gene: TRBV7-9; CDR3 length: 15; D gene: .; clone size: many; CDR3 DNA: TGTGCCAGCCGAAACTTTGGACAGCTGAACACTGAAGCTTTCTTT; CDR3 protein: CASRNFGQLNTEAFF
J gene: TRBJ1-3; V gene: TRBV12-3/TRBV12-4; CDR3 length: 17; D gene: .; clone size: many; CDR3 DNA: TGTGCCAGCAGTTTGGGTATAGTAGGGTACTGGGGAAACACCATATATTTT; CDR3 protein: CASSLGIVGYWGNTIYF
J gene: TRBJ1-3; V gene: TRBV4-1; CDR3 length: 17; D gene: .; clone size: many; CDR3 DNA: TGCGCCAGCAGCCAAGTCGTGCCTGTTTTCTCTGGAAACACCATATATTTT; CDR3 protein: CASSQVVPVFSGNTIYF
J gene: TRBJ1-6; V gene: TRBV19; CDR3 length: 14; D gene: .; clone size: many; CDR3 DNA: TGTGCCAGTATGAGTCGGGGAGATAATTCACCCCTCCACTTT; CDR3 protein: CASMSRGDNSPLHF
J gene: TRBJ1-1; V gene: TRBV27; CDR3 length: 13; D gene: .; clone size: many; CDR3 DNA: TGTGCCAGCAGAACTCCCGCGAAGACTGAAGCTTTCTTT; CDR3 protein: CASRTPAKTEAFF
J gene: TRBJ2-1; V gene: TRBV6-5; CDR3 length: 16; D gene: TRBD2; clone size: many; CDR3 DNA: TGTGCCAGCAGTTACTCGGTGCGGGAGGGCGGCTATGAGCAGTTCTTC; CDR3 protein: CASSYSVREGGYEQFF